These T cell receptor beta chains were read from a single sample in a study of blood T cells in healthy people across ages. TCRdb fed the 5' RACE reads into MiXCR, producing one record per CDR3 protein. The sample has roughly 1,500,000 distinct CDR3 sequences, about 40% seen once. Sequences were obtained from blood. Receptors originate from a woman aged 18-30 years in good health. Each CDR3 is given with its conserved first and last residue. Each record gives: V gene, clone size, CDR3 protein. Clone size is stated in some rows and not others, as once, few, many or a class when expanded.

v_gene: TRBV7-2; abundance: few; CDR3aa: CASSDGTGYRTQYF
v_gene: TRBV18; abundance: -; CDR3aa: CASSPPTADTQYF
v_gene: TRBV11-2; abundance: -; CDR3aa: CASNPGGTQYF
v_gene: TRBV6-2/TRBV6-3; abundance: -; CDR3aa: CASSPPLAGARRAQYF
v_gene: TRBV20-1; abundance: few; CDR3aa: CSASGKAGAVADTQYF
v_gene: TRBV20-1; abundance: -; CDR3aa: CSARAVGYNSPLHF
v_gene: TRBV15; abundance: few; CDR3aa: CATSSSGTPGGNEQFF
v_gene: TRBV20-1; abundance: -; CDR3aa: CSDGRVTDTQYF
v_gene: TRBV7-3; abundance: few; CDR3aa: CASSLGLAGPPEQFF
v_gene: TRBV16; abundance: -; CDR3aa: CASSHGRTEAFF
v_gene: TRBV7-8; abundance: -; CDR3aa: CASRVGVTPDTQYF
v_gene: TRBV2; abundance: -; CDR3aa: CASLEEPGYGYTF
v_gene: TRBV20-1; abundance: -; CDR3aa: CSANDDRAYGYTF
v_gene: TRBV27; abundance: -; CDR3aa: CASSTGQGAREQFF
v_gene: TRBV6-2/TRBV6-3; abundance: once; CDR3aa: CASSYTQPGATNYGYTF
v_gene: TRBV28; abundance: -; CDR3aa: CASSPPPGDPYNEQFF
v_gene: TRBV30; abundance: -; CDR3aa: CAWGTRTDTQYF
v_gene: TRBV6-5; abundance: -; CDR3aa: CASSLDGGLEQYF
v_gene: TRBV2; abundance: few; CDR3aa: CASGTGGAQPQHF
v_gene: TRBV7-2; abundance: many; CDR3aa: CASSFSRGTDTQYF
v_gene: TRBV20-1; abundance: -; CDR3aa: CSAREGAKYGYTF
v_gene: TRBV20-1; abundance: -; CDR3aa: CSQRGGRGETQYF
v_gene: TRBV20-1; abundance: -; CDR3aa: CSARTPSTDTQYF
v_gene: TRBV12-3/TRBV12-4; abundance: -; CDR3aa: CASSSLTGTGVTGELFF
v_gene: TRBV10-3; abundance: -; CDR3aa: CAISESMQGTNSPLHF
v_gene: TRBV9; abundance: -; CDR3aa: CASSPRQGLSGNTIYF
v_gene: TRBV12-3/TRBV12-4; abundance: once; CDR3aa: CASSCSGGTQETQYF
v_gene: TRBV6-5; abundance: -; CDR3aa: CASIRGGLAGSNEQFF
v_gene: TRBV6-1; abundance: -; CDR3aa: CASSEGTHSNQPQHF
v_gene: TRBV29-1; abundance: -; CDR3aa: CSVCLHSGTYEQYF
v_gene: TRBV29-1; abundance: -; CDR3aa: CSVEDGRGPRSTEAFF
v_gene: TRBV12-5; abundance: -; CDR3aa: CASGLVAGGQGADDEKLFF
v_gene: TRBV4-1; abundance: many; CDR3aa: CASRTGTGSSVETQYF
v_gene: TRBV12-3/TRBV12-4; abundance: few; CDR3aa: CASSWGTGGADGYTF
v_gene: TRBV15; abundance: few; CDR3aa: CATSSPRTEANYGYTF
v_gene: TRBV2; abundance: -; CDR3aa: CASLGRGGAHEQYF
v_gene: TRBV14; abundance: -; CDR3aa: CASSAPGWGYGYTF
v_gene: TRBV20-1; abundance: -; CDR3aa: CSVSVLPAESYNEQFF
v_gene: TRBV14; abundance: once; CDR3aa: CASSQLGEYTGELFF
v_gene: TRBV28; abundance: -; CDR3aa: CASSLYGSDTQYF
v_gene: TRBV6-5; abundance: -; CDR3aa: CATGGHLYGYTF
v_gene: TRBV7-2; abundance: -; CDR3aa: CASSLGQFEEKLFF
v_gene: TRBV20-1; abundance: few; CDR3aa: CSAQGGSNFYGYTF
v_gene: TRBV6-1; abundance: few; CDR3aa: CASTPAAGDPSYEQYF
v_gene: TRBV12-3/TRBV12-4; abundance: -; CDR3aa: CASSWTWANNEQYF
v_gene: TRBV7-9; abundance: -; CDR3aa: CASSPQGLPYGYTF
v_gene: TRBV6-1; abundance: -; CDR3aa: CATNRDRGQPQHF
v_gene: TRBV5-1; abundance: -; CDR3aa: CASSLVGSGTDTQYF
v_gene: TRBV4-1; abundance: few; CDR3aa: CASSQDRSGTYGYTF
v_gene: TRBV3-1; abundance: -; CDR3aa: CASSQDSLWGYSGANVLTF
v_gene: TRBV12-3/TRBV12-4; abundance: -; CDR3aa: CASSWVTNGEAFF
v_gene: TRBV27; abundance: -; CDR3aa: CASGLRPGEGTSNQPQHF
v_gene: TRBV6-6; abundance: -; CDR3aa: CASSPGTAAAGYTF
v_gene: TRBV7-9; abundance: -; CDR3aa: CASSPVVGNQPQHF
v_gene: TRBV20-1; abundance: -; CDR3aa: CSARGGGVSDEQYF
v_gene: TRBV15; abundance: few; CDR3aa: CATSRARWGGNEQFF
v_gene: TRBV12-3/TRBV12-4; abundance: -; CDR3aa: CASSGTGKGSEAFF
v_gene: TRBV5-1; abundance: -; CDR3aa: CASSLGSSGGGQPQHF
v_gene: TRBV4-1; abundance: -; CDR3aa: CASSQERSSGGTDTQYF
v_gene: TRBV29-1; abundance: -; CDR3aa: CSVVGQGHSEQFF